The next 29 T cell receptor beta chains were all read from a single sample in a study of T cells expressing NK-cell markers. TCRdb re-called the 5' RACE reads; every CDR3 protein appears as one record, without DNA. This sample's clone table lists over 350,000 distinct CDR3 sequences. Sequencing was carried out using blood T cells: a sorted CD56 or NKG2C T cell subset, CD4+ or CD8+ T cells, or bulk PBMC T cells (not recorded which). Source of these receptors: a woman in her forties or fifties in good health.

J is TRBJ2-3 and V is TRBV20-1; TCRdb's D gene call, TRBD1, goes unchecked for lack of DNA. Per the germline V gene, CDR1 is DFQATT and CDR2 is SNEGSKA (reference sequence). CDR3 length: 15 amino acids. CDR3 region: CSAISPERSTDTQYF.

The V gene is TRBV3-1, the J gene TRBJ2-1; TCRdb designates TRBD2, a call that cannot be tested without DNA. The CDR3 covers 14 residues. The germline gives CDR1 LGHDT, CDR2 YNNKEL (reference sequence). The CDR3 here is CASSQQRTSSEQFF.

The chain couples TRBV27 to TRBJ2-1; the TCRdb call, TRBD2, lacks DNA for checking. Germline-derived CDR1 and CDR2 are MNHEY and SMNVEV (reference sequence). This CDR3 is built from 14 residues. CDR3 loop: CASSLSSSSGEQFF.

The chain couples TRBV5-1 to TRBJ2-2; TCRdb's assignment of TRBD1 cannot be checked, as there is no DNA. Germline V lookup: CDR1 SGHRS, CDR2 YFSETQ. The CDR3 contains 15 residues. The CDR3 sequence is CASSPSHSDTGELFF.

The chain carries TRBV5-1 and TRBJ1-1; TCRdb designates TRBD1, a call that cannot be tested without DNA. The CDR3 totals 17 residues. Germline-derived CDR1 and CDR2 are SGHRS and YFSETQ. The CDR3 here is CASSLAAGGTVNTEAFF.

This sequence joins TRBV2 and TRBJ2-3; TCRdb's D call of TRBD1 is untestable without DNA. Looked up from germline, CDR1 is SNHLY and CDR2 is FYNNEI. The CDR3 consists of 14 residues. This CDR3 is CASSGTGSTDTQYF.

The genes are TRBV24-1 and TRBJ2-1; TCRdb lists TRBD1, though no DNA is available to test this call. The CDR3 is 13 residues long. Germline V gene data show CDR1 as KGHDR and CDR2 as SFDVKD. CDR3 in amino acids: CATAQGSYNEQFF.

The chain's CDR3 is CASSMAKGLKNTEAFF. The rearrangement links TRBV6-5 to TRBJ1-1. This CDR3 has 16 amino acids. Germline CDR1 MNHEY, CDR2 SVGAGI.

This CDR3 is CASTTDGIFGNQPQHF. The chain couples TRBV6-6 to TRBJ1-5. The CDR3 has 16 amino acids. CDR1 is MNHNY and CDR2 is SVGAGI in the germline V gene (reference sequence).

This chain connects TRBV7-2 to TRBJ1-4; TCRdb picks TRBD1, but there is no DNA to check that call. CDR1 and CDR2 from the germline V gene are SGHTA and FQGNSA. This CDR3 has 13 amino acids. This CDR3 reads CASSLLRGEKLFF.

The chain has TRBV9 and TRBJ2-5; the TCRdb call, TRBD2, lacks DNA for checking. The length of the CDR3 is 15 residues. The germline V gene has CDR1 SGDLS and CDR2 YYNGEE. The CDR3 is CASSAIAGGPETQYF.

The V and J genes are TRBV20-1 and TRBJ2-3; the D call of TRBD2 rests on TCRdb alone, since no DNA is present to check it. Germline assignment: CDR1 DFQATT and CDR2 SNEGSKA (reference sequence). The CDR3 length is 15 residues. The CDR3 sequence is CSARDPGTPTDTQYF.

This chain uses TRBV7-9 with TRBJ2-7; absent DNA, TCRdb's TRBD1 call cannot be checked. Per the germline V gene, CDR1 is SEHNR and CDR2 is FQNEAQ (reference sequence). The CDR3 totals 14 residues. The CDR3 loop is CASSLESGPYEQYF. Variable domain in full (rest from reference TRBV7-9 and TRBJ2-7): DTGVSQNPRHKITKRGQNVTFRCDPISEHNRLYWYRQTLGQGPEFLTYFQNEAQLEKSRLLSDRFSAERPKGSFSTLEIQRTEQGDSAMYLCASSLESGPYEQYFGPGTRLTVT.

This sequence joins TRBV27 and TRBJ2-5; with no DNA, the TCRdb D assignment of TRBD1 cannot be verified. The germline gives CDR1 MNHEY, CDR2 SMNVEV (reference sequence). The CDR3 consists of 14 residues. The CDR3 loop reads CASSHRQGGETQYF.

The chain is built from TRBV20-1 and TRBJ2-6; TCRdb calls TRBD1, which cannot be checked without DNA. CDR3 length: 18 residues. Germline V gives CDR1 DFQATT, CDR2 SNEGSKA (reference sequence). CDR3 sequence: CSARALGATNAGANVLTF.

The V gene is TRBV30, the J gene TRBJ2-2. The length of the CDR3 is 13 residues. CDR1 is GTSNPN, CDR2 SVGIG, per germline (reference sequence). This chain's CDR3 is CAWSGQPTGELFF.

The chain couples TRBV29-1 to TRBJ2-3; no DNA is available, so the TRBD1 call from TCRdb remains unchecked. Germline loops: CDR1 SQVTM, CDR2 ANQGSEA. There are 12 residues in the CDR3. CDR3: CSVQGVADTQYF.

The V gene is TRBV20-1, the J gene TRBJ2-1; TCRdb proposes TRBD2, but this gene call is untestable without DNA. CDR1 and CDR2 (germline): DFQATT, SNEGSKA (reference sequence). The CDR3 runs 15 residues. CDR3 amino acids: CSARDVQAGYNEQFF.

V is TRBV5-1 and J is TRBJ2-5; TCRdb names TRBD2, which stays unverified in the absence of DNA. The CDR3 sequence is 15 residues long. Germline V gene sequence: CDR1 SGHRS, CDR2 YFSETQ. The CDR3 loop reads CASSLAPSGFETQYF.

The chain uses TRBV3-1 and TRBJ2-1; TCRdb's D call of TRBD2 is untestable without DNA. The CDR3 has 16 amino acids. Germline V gene data show CDR1 as LGHDT and CDR2 as YNNKEL (reference sequence). The CDR3 loop is CASSQILAGGKREQFF.

The genes are TRBV29-1 and TRBJ2-3; there is no DNA to check the TCRdb D call of TRBD2. The CDR3 contains 14 residues. Per the germline V gene, CDR1 is SQVTM and CDR2 is ANQGSEA. CDR3 loop: CSGASGRIGDTQYF.

The genes are TRBV5-1 and TRBJ2-3; TCRdb returns TRBD2, unconfirmable since there is no DNA. CDR1 and CDR2 (germline): SGHRS, YFSETQ. CDR3 length equals 15 residues. The CDR3 is CASSFLAGEADTQYF.

The chain has TRBV7-8 and TRBJ2-5; TCRdb indicates TRBD2, and absent DNA this call remains unverified. There are 15 residues in the CDR3. In germline, CDR1 is SGHVS, CDR2 FQNEAQ. CDR3 in amino acids: CASTLLAGGGETQYF.

The J gene is TRBJ2-5, the V gene TRBV15; TCRdb names TRBD1, which stays unverified in the absence of DNA. The CDR3 totals 14 residues. In germline, CDR1 is LNHNV, CDR2 YYDKDF (reference sequence). CDR3 in amino acids: CATSRDRGLETQYF.

The chain couples TRBV5-1 to TRBJ2-2; as DNA is missing, the TRBD1 call by TCRdb cannot be tested. The germline V gene has CDR1 SGHRS and CDR2 YFSETQ. The CDR3 runs 17 residues. This chain's CDR3 is CASSLAKGHANTGELFF.

The chain recombines TRBV6-1 with TRBJ2-7; checking the TCRdb D call of TRBD2 is not possible without DNA. The CDR3 consists of 15 residues. Germline V gives CDR1 MNHNS, CDR2 SASEGT. This CDR3 is CASSEGPDSSYEQYF.

This chain connects TRBV24-1 to TRBJ2-3; the TCRdb call, TRBD1, lacks DNA for checking. The CDR3 is made up of 16 amino acids. The germline V gene has CDR1 KGHDR and CDR2 SFDVKD. The CDR3 is CATSAPTGGVADTQYF.

The chain carries TRBV18 and TRBJ1-5; with no DNA, the TCRdb D assignment of TRBD1 cannot be verified. Germline CDR1 KGHSH, CDR2 LQKENI. This CDR3 is 17 amino acids long. This CDR3 is CASSPTTGTRSNQPQHF.

This chain connects TRBV29-1 to TRBJ2-6; TCRdb calls TRBD1, which cannot be checked without DNA. This CDR3 region has 17 residues. Per the germline V gene, CDR1 is SQVTM and CDR2 is ANQGSEA. The CDR3 spells CSVAQGASGSGANVLTF.